The rows below give T cell receptor beta chains drawn from one sample of a study of human T cells and chemical hapten exposure. One entry per CDR3 protein, called by TCRdb with MiXCR from the RACE reads. The sample records under 450,000 distinct CDR3 sequences, just under 6.5% being singletons. Material: whole blood, obtained in connection with sensitization to the hapten diphenylcyclopropenone (DPC). These TCRs come from a young woman with alopecia areata. Some clones in this sample may be carry-over from other donors' samples. The CDR3 runs from the conserved cysteine through the conserved F or W. Each record gives: D gene, J gene, clone size, V gene, CDR3 DNA, CDR3 protein. The D gene is left open where the match is weak. A row's size may be missing; if present it is once, few, many or a size class.

TRBD2,TRBJ2-7,many,TRBV10-3,TGTGCCATCAGTGAGTCTCCCGCTAGCGGGGGGCAAAACTACGAGCAGTACTTC,CAISESPASGGQNYEQYF
.,TRBJ1-1,many,TRBV10-3,TGTGCCATCAGGGGGGGGAACACTGAAGCTTTCTTT,CAIRGGNTEAFF
.,TRBJ1-1,few,TRBV7-2,TGTGCCAGCAGCTTAGAGCCCAAGGGCTTGAACACTGAAGCTTTCTTT,CASSLEPKGLNTEAFF
.,TRBJ2-6,few,TRBV7-2,TGTGCCAGCAGCCCGAACAGGGTAAAGGGTTCTGGGGCCAACGTCCTGACTTTC,CASSPNRVKGSGANVLTF
.,TRBJ2-3,few,TRBV5-1,TGCGCCAGCAGCTCAGGGACACTAAGCACAGATACGCAGTATTTT,CASSSGTLSTDTQYF
.,TRBJ1-3,many,TRBV6-1,TGTGCCAGCAGGACGGACGCTTTCTCTGGAAACACCATATATTTT,CASRTDAFSGNTIYF
.,TRBJ2-3,few,TRBV18,TGTGCCAGCTCACCGGGGCCATTTTCAGATACGCAGTATTTT,CASSPGPFSDTQYF
.,TRBJ2-1,few,TRBV29-1,TGCAGCGTTGAACAGAAGCAGCAGTTCTTC,CSVEQKQQFF
.,TRBJ2-3,.,TRBV5-1,TGCGCCAGCAGCTTAGCGGACTTCGGCACAGATACGCAGTATTTT,CASSLADFGTDTQYF
.,TRBJ1-4,.,TRBV5-5,TGTGCCAGCAGCGGGACCGTCCCTAATGAAAAACTGTTTTTT,CASSGTVPNEKLFF
TRBD1,TRBJ2-6,many,TRBV29-1,TGCAGCGTTGCGACAGGGGCGAGCTCTGGGGCCAACGTCCTGACTTTC,CSVATGASSGANVLTF
.,TRBJ1-1,.,TRBV9,TGTGCCAGCAGCGCAGGGGAAATGGGCGACTCTGAAGCTTTCTTT,CASSAGEMGDSEAFF
.,TRBJ1-4,many,TRBV29-1,TGCAGCGTTGATGGACGGGGAGCTAATGAAAAACTGTTTTTT,CSVDGRGANEKLFF
.,TRBJ1-3,few,TRBV6-2/TRBV6-3,TGTGCCAGCAGTCGCCGGGTCAGCTCTGGAAACACCATATATTTT,CASSRRVSSGNTIYF
.,TRBJ1-1,few,TRBV9,TGTGCCAGCAGCGGGGGCTTCAACACTGAAGCTTTCTTT,CASSGGFNTEAFF
.,TRBJ1-1,many,TRBV6-2/TRBV6-3,TGTGCCAGCAGCCCTCACGTTGGGAAAGTTACTGAAGCTTTCTTT,CASSPHVGKVTEAFF
TRBD2,TRBJ2-1,few,TRBV20-1,TGCAGTGCCCTGCGACTAGCGGGGCGAAATGAGCAGTTCTTC,CSALRLAGRNEQFF
.,TRBJ2-2,few,TRBV4-3,TGCGCCAGCAGCCAAGAGGGGTGGACCGGGGAGCTGTTTTTT,CASSQEGWTGELFF
TRBD2,TRBJ2-3,few,TRBV20-1,TGCAGTGCTAGAGATATGGTAGCGGGGGGCACAGATACGCAGTATTTT,CSARDMVAGGTDTQYF
TRBD1,TRBJ1-2,many,TRBV5-1,TGCGCCAGCAGCGAGGGACAGCTCTATGGCTACACCTTC,CASSEGQLYGYTF
.,TRBJ1-2,many,TRBV7-9,TGTGCCAGCAGCTCGGAACAGAGATTAACAGGGATTGGAGGCTACACCTTC,CASSSEQRLTGIGGYTF
.,TRBJ2-3,.,TRBV6-5,TGTGCCAGCGGGCGCGGAGGGGCTTTAAAAACAGATACGCAGTATTTT,CASGRGGALKTDTQYF
.,TRBJ1-6,few,TRBV7-8,TGTGCCAGCAGCTTAAAACAGGCCACTAGGGTTTCACCCCTCCACTTT,CASSLKQATRVSPLHF
TRBD1,TRBJ1-1,few,TRBV10-3,TGTGCCATCAGGGACAGGGAGGTGGTGAACACTGAAGCTTTCTTT,CAIRDREVVNTEAFF
.,TRBJ2-2,few,TRBV6-2/TRBV6-3,TGTGCCAGCAGTTACAGGGCGAACACCGGGGAGCTGTTTTTT,CASSYRANTGELFF
TRBD1,TRBJ1-2,many,TRBV20-1,TGCAGTGCTAGTAACCAGGGGGAAGGCTACACCTTC,CSASNQGEGYTF
.,TRBJ1-1,many,TRBV4-1,TGCGCCAGCAGCCCGGGCTCAATGAACACTGAAGCTTTCTTT,CASSPGSMNTEAFF
TRBD2,TRBJ2-3,.,TRBV20-1,TGCAGTTCGGAGGACAAGACGACGACTAGCGGTTATCTAGATACGCAGTATTTT,CSSEDKTTTSGYLDTQYF
.,TRBJ1-1,many,TRBV7-6,TGTGCCAGCAGCTTATCCGAGAACACTGAAGCTTTCTTT,CASSLSENTEAFF
.,TRBJ2-7,many,TRBV20-1,TGCAGTGCTAGAGGTGCCCCGGGACATATGTATGAGCAGTACTTC,CSARGAPGHMYEQYF
.,TRBJ1-4,few,TRBV6-2/TRBV6-3,TGTGCCAGCAGTTATTTGGGCGGGTCGGAAGAAAAACTGTTTTTT,CASSYLGGSEEKLFF
.,TRBJ1-1,many,TRBV9,TGTGCCAGCAGCCTCACGAATGGGCAGGGTGAAGCTTTCTTT,CASSLTNGQGEAFF
.,TRBJ2-7,many,TRBV6-1,TGTGCCAGCAGTGGAAGGGGGTTGTCCTACGAGCAGTACTTC,CASSGRGLSYEQYF
.,TRBJ2-4,few,TRBV6-2/TRBV6-3,TGTGCCAGCAGTTACTTGGTCGACGGAAAAAACATTCAGTACTTC,CASSYLVDGKNIQYF
.,TRBJ2-2,.,TRBV5-1,TGCGCCAGCAGTCCCTCGCGAGATACCGGGGAGCTGTTTTTT,CASSPSRDTGELFF
.,TRBJ2-6,many,TRBV12-3/TRBV12-4,TGTGCCAGCAGTCCGGGTGGGGCCAACGTCCTGACTTTC,CASSPGGANVLTF
TRBD1,TRBJ1-6,many,TRBV4-3,TGCGCCAGCAGCCTTGACGGACAGGGGAATTCACCCCTCCACTTT,CASSLDGQGNSPLHF
.,TRBJ2-2,.,TRBV10-3,TGTGCCATCAGTGAGTCCCGCCGGAACACCGGGGAGCTGTTTTTT,CAISESRRNTGELFF
.,TRBJ2-5,.,TRBV28,TGTGCCAGCAATCCCTCTGGTGGGGGGCTGGAGACCCAGTACTTC,CASNPSGGGLETQYF
.,TRBJ2-1,few,TRBV12-3/TRBV12-4,TGTGCCAGCAGTTCCCCGGGACTTAACAATGAGCAGTTCTTC,CASSSPGLNNEQFF
.,TRBJ2-7,.,TRBV4-1,TGCGCCAGCAGCCAAGTACTGAGGGTCGAGCAGTACTTC,CASSQVLRVEQYF
.,TRBJ2-5,.,TRBV7-2,TGTGCCAGCAGCTTAGCGGGAGATCAAGAGACCCAGTACTTC,CASSLAGDQETQYF
.,TRBJ1-5,many,TRBV5-1,TGCGCCAGCAGCTTGGGTCCACATTATCAGCCCCAGCATTTT,CASSLGPHYQPQHF
.,TRBJ2-2,.,TRBV5-6,TGTGCCAGCAGCTTGTTTACGACGCCTCCCGGGGAGCTGTTTTTT,CASSLFTTPPGELFF
.,TRBJ2-3,.,TRBV7-2,TGTGCCACAGCTCGTGGCCGGGCGGATACGCAGTATTTT,CATARGRADTQYF
.,TRBJ1-6,.,TRBV2,TGTGCCAGCAGTCTTCTTGGGGGCCGGGGAGGCCACTTT,CASSLLGGRGGHF